This is a list of T cell receptor beta chains from one sample in a study of blood T cell repertoires in COVID-19. Sequencing used immunoSEQ multiplex PCR; TCRdb keeps in-frame clones, though not all of them. The sample includes 70,000 or so clones, roughly 79% of them seen just once. Material for sequencing was peripheral blood. The receptors originated from a human donor in a cohort sampled during active COVID-19. Each CDR3 is given with its conserved first and last residue. Fields, in order: V gene, J gene, CDR3 protein.

>TRBV5-6|TRBJ2-7
CASTLTGGAYEQYF
>TRBV11-1|TRBJ1-1
CASSLAPGQELLNTEAFF
>TRBV19|TRBJ1-5
CASRDSPYSNQPQHF
>TRBV5-1|TRBJ2-7
CASSLVAVGLREQYF
>TRBV7-8|TRBJ1-1
CASSRTGSTEAFF
>TRBV19|TRBJ1-2
CASSIFGTGESYGYTF
>TRBV7-9|TRBJ2-2
CASSPDRVSDTGELFF
>TRBV19|TRBJ1-5
CASSILTGGGQPQHF
>TRBV5-1|TRBJ2-7
CASSSRGLEQYF
>TRBV6-5|TRBJ1-5
CASSPTAHSNQPQHF
>TRBV3-1/TRBV3-2|TRBJ1-1
CASSPSGGQREAFF
>TRBV7-8|TRBJ2-5
CASSLRGGNQETQYF
>TRBV27|TRBJ2-7
CASSLRTGNEQYF
>TRBV28|TRBJ1-4
CASSTGGETTNEKLFF
>TRBV19|TRBJ1-6
CASSLAGPERPLHF
>TRBV3-1/TRBV3-2|TRBJ1-2
CASSLTQDNYGYTF
>TRBV10-1|TRBJ1-3
CASRLGSGNTIYF
>TRBV6-5|TRBJ2-7
CASSYLAGGTYEQYF
>TRBV28|TRBJ1-6
CASSLGQSSYNSPLHF
>TRBV10-3|TRBJ1-6
CAIHRGQNSPLHF
>TRBV2|TRBJ1-2
CASSRDRTYGYTF
>TRBV18|TRBJ1-4
CASSRAPGQEGLFF
>TRBV18|TRBJ2-3
CASSPPGGVEDTQYF
>TRBV11-3|TRBJ1-3
CASSDQDRGNTIYF
>TRBV11-2|TRBJ2-7
CASSFIGYEQYF
>TRBV3-1/TRBV3-2|TRBJ2-3
CASSQGIGDTQYF
>TRBV27|TRBJ2-5
CASSLWGRVETQYF
>TRBV11-2|TRBJ2-5
CASSIGGAQETQYF
>TRBV27|TRBJ2-7
CASKASGSYEQYF
>TRBV5-1|TRBJ2-7
CASSLASDSSYEQYF
>TRBV11-2|TRBJ1-1
CASSTRGNTEAFF
>TRBV18|TRBJ2-2
CASSGQLNTGELFF
>TRBV6-5|TRBJ1-3
CASRKQGTTGNTIYF
>TRBV7-2|TRBJ1-2
CASSLQGASYGYTF
>TRBV3-1/TRBV3-2|TRBJ2-5
CASSPGSVKTQYF
>TRBV2|TRBJ2-2
CASSWTAGELFF
>TRBV11-2|TRBJ2-7
CASSLDKGQGVRASYEQYF
>TRBV5-1|TRBJ2-3
CASSLEGRTGTQYF
>TRBV5-1|TRBJ2-2
CASSLDTGSDGELFF
>TRBV5-5|TRBJ1-5
CASSLTGPLGNQPQHF
>TRBV19|TRBJ2-1
CASSTGPSINEQFF
>TRBV7-6|TRBJ2-7
CASSFNPQGHEQYF
>TRBV28|TRBJ2-1
CASSLQVLNEQFF
>TRBV9|TRBJ2-2
CASSAGTGELFF
>TRBV5-4|TRBJ1-4
CASSPSITNEKLFF
>TRBV2|TRBJ1-5
CASRDPGPQHF
>TRBV11-3|TRBJ1-1
CASSSGQNTEAFF